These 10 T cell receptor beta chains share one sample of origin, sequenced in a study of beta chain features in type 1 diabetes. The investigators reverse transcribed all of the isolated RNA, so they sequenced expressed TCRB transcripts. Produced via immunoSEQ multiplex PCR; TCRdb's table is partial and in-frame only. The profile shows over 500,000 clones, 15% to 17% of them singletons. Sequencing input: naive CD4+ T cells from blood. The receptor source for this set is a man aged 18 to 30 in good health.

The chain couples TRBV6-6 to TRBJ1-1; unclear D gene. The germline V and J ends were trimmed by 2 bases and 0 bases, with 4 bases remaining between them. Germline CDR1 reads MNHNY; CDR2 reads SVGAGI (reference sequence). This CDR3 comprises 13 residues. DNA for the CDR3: TGTGCCAGCAGTTACGGGATGAACACTGAAGCTTTCTTT. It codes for CASSYGMNTEAFF.

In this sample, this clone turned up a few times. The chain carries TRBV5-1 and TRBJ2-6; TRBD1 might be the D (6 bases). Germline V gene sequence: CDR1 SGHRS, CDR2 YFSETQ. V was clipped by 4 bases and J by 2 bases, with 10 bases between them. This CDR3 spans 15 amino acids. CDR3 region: CASSDYRAGANVLTF. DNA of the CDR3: TGCGCCAGCAGCGACTACAGGGCTGGGGCCAACGTCCTGACTTTC.

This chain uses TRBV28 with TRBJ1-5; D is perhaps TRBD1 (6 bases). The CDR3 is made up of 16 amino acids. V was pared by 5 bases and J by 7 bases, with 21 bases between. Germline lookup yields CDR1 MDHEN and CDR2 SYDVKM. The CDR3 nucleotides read TGTGCCAGCAGTCGACCCAGGGGCGGCGGAGGGCAGCCCCAGCATTTT. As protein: CASSRPRGGGGQPQHF.

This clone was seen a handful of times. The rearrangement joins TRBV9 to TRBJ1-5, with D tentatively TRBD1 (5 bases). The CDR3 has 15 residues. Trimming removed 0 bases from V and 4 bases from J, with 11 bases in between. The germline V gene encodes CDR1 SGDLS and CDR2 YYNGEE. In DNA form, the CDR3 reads TGTGCCAGCAGCGTAGGGTGGGGGATTAATCAGCCCCAGCATTTT. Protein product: CASSVGWGINQPQHF. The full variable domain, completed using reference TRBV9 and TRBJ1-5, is DSGVTQTPKHLITATGQRVTLRCSPRSGDLSVYWYQQSLDQGLQFLIQYYNGEERAKGNILERFSAQQFPDLHSELNLSSLELGDSALYFCASSVGWGINQPQHFGDGTRLSIL.

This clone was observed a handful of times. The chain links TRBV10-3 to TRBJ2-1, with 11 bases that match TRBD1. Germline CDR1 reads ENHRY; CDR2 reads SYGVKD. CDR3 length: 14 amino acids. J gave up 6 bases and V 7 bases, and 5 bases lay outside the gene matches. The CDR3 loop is CAIKGTGGSNEQFF. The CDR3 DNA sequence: TGTGCCATCAAAGGGACAGGGGGAAGCAATGAGCAGTTCTTC.

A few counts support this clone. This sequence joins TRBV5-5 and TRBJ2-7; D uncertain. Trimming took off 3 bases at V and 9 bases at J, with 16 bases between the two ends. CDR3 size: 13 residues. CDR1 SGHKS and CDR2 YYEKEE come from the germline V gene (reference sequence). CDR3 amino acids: CASSSEFILSQYF. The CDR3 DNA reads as TGTGCCAGCAGCTCCGAATTTATTTTGTCGCAGTACTTC.

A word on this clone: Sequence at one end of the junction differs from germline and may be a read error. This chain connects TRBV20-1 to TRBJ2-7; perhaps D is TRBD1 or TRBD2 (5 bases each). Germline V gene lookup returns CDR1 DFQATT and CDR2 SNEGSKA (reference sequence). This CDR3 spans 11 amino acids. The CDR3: CSARDFVGEFF. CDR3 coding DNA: TGCAGTGCTAGAGATTTTGTGGGGGAGTTCTTC.

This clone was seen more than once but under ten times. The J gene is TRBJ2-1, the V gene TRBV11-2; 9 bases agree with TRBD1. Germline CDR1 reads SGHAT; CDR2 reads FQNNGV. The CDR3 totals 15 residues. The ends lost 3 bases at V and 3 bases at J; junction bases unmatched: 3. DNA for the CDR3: TGTGCCAGCAGCTTCGGGGACAGGGACTACAATGAGCAGTTCTTC. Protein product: CASSFGDRDYNEQFF.

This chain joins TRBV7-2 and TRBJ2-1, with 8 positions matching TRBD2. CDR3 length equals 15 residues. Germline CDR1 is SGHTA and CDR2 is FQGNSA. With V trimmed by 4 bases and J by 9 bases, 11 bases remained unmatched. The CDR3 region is CASSSTGTSIAEQFF. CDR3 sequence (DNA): TGTGCCAGCAGCTCGACCGGGACTAGTATAGCTGAGCAGTTCTTC.

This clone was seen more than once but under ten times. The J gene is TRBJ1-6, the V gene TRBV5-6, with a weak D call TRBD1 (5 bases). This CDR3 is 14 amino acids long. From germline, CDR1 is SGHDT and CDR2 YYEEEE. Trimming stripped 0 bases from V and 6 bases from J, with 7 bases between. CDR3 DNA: TGTGCCAGCAGCTTGGTAGGGGTTAATTCACCCCTCCACTTT. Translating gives CASSLVGVNSPLHF.